The 31 T cell receptor beta chains below were found in one sample sequenced in a study of blood T cells in healthy people across ages. Next came a second PCR, run for about 7 to 12 cycles, which used a sample-barcoded 5' primer along with a J-beta primer mix. TCRdb reprocessed the 5' RACE reads via MiXCR and lists one record per CDR3 protein. This sample carries fewer than 2 million distinct CDR3 sequences, about 39% of them seen once, and the ten largest clones take 20% to 25%. Sequenced input: blood. The receptors originated from a human donor in good health.

The chain recombines TRBV12-3 or TRBV12-4 with TRBJ1-2, with no clear D. The CDR3 runs 15 residues. V was pared by 3 bases and J by 6 bases, with 17 bases between. The CDR3: CASSLRAVDKNGYTF. CDR3 nucleotide sequence: TGTGCCAGCAGTTTGAGGGCGGTTGACAAGAATGGCTACACCTTC.

The rearrangement joins TRBV11-2 to TRBJ2-7, with 9 bases that match TRBD2. The tail of the sequence fits TRBJ2-5 better, so the J call may be wrong. The CDR3 contains 17 residues. CDR1 is SGHAT, CDR2 FQNNGV, per germline. The CDR3 DNA is TGTGCCAGCAGCTTAGGAGCGGGGGGTACTTCGGAGGAGACCCAGTACTTC. This translates into CASSLGAGGTSEETQYF.

The V gene is TRBV6-5, the J gene TRBJ1-2; 9 bases line up with TRBD1. The ends lost 5 bases at V and 4 bases at J; junction bases unmatched: 11. There are 16 residues in the CDR3. Germline lookup yields CDR1 MNHEY and CDR2 SVGAGI. CDR3 in amino acids: CASSIRDRGWAYGYTF. The CDR3 DNA sequence: TGTGCCAGCAGTATACGCGACAGGGGGTGGGCCTATGGCTACACCTTC.

The chain is built from TRBV9 and TRBJ1-2; the match to TRBD1 covers 7 bases. This CDR3 has 16 residues. Germline assignment: CDR1 SGDLS and CDR2 YYNGEE. J gave up 4 bases and V 4 bases, and 13 bases lay outside the gene matches. CDR3 region: CASSPKQGTYSYGYTF. The CDR3 DNA follows: TGTGCCAGCAGCCCAAAACAGGGGACCTATTCCTATGGCTACACCTTC.

To note about this clonotype: With a much larger clone just one base away, this may be a read error. The chain couples TRBV12-3 or TRBV12-4 to TRBJ2-1, with D tentatively TRBD2 (5 bases). Trimming took 7 bases from V and 0 from J, leaving 13 bases between them. This CDR3 has 15 amino acids. CDR3 in DNA: TGTGCCAGCACCCTGAATGGGAGCTCCTACAATGAGCAGTTCTTC. It is translated as CASTLNGSSYNEQFF.

Only a few counts were recorded for this clonotype. This chain connects TRBV28 to TRBJ2-1; possibly TRBD1 for D (6 bases). V was cut by 5 bases and J by 4 bases, with 12 bases left in between. Germline V gene data show CDR1 as MDHEN and CDR2 as SYDVKM. The CDR3 extends over 14 amino acids. CDR3 loop: CASSDPTGYNEQFF. DNA of the CDR3: TGTGCCAGCAGTGACCCGACAGGTTACAATGAGCAGTTCTTC.

This chain uses TRBV20-1 with TRBJ2-5; D is uncertain. The germline CDR1 and CDR2 sequences are DFQATT and SNEGSKA (reference sequence). This CDR3 is 14 amino acids long. V lost 5 bases and J lost 0, with 13 bases in between. The DNA of the CDR3 is TGCAGTGCTGGGGTGGCTGGATACCAAGAGACCCAGTACTTC. Protein sequence: CSAGVAGYQETQYF.

This clonotype was seen a few times. The chain recombines TRBV5-1 with TRBJ2-1; 12 positions agree with TRBD2. Germline V lookup: CDR1 SGHRS, CDR2 YFSETQ. J was trimmed by 8 bases and V by 0 bases; bases with no gene match: 6. The CDR3 has 16 residues. Written as DNA, the CDR3 is TGCGCCAGCAGCTTGGATACTAGCGGGGGGTTTGATGAGCAGTTCTTC. It encodes CASSLDTSGGFDEQFF.

V usage is TRBV4-2 and J usage is TRBJ2-3; D is ambiguous. The CDR3 is made up of 14 amino acids. Germline loops: CDR1 LGHNA, CDR2 YNFKEQ. Trimming removed 0 bases at V and 11 bases at J, with 15 bases between. The DNA of the CDR3 is TGTGCCAGCAGCCAAGATGTGGCGACTGTTTGGCAGTATTTT. Protein sequence: CASSQDVATVWQYF.

The chain joins TRBV7-2 to TRBJ1-2; D remains unclear. Germline lookup yields CDR1 SGHTA and CDR2 FQGNSA. V was shortened by 1 base and J by 2 bases, with 11 bases between the two germline ends. The CDR3 has 15 amino acids. CDR3 residues: CASSLVLMQNYGYTF. For the CDR3, the DNA is TGTGCCAGCAGCTTAGTCCTCATGCAAAACTATGGCTACACCTTC.

This clonotype came up a few times. The genes are TRBV4-1 and TRBJ2-7; 8 bases map to TRBD1. With V trimmed by 2 bases and J by 1 base, 7 bases remained unmatched. This CDR3 has 16 residues. CDR1 and CDR2 from the germline V gene are MGHRA and YSYEKL. The CDR3 spells CASSQTPGQVSYEQYF. For the CDR3, the DNA is TGCGCCAGCAGCCAAACCCCGGGACAGGTTTCCTACGAGCAGTACTTC.

The chain links TRBV10-3 to TRBJ2-7, with 9 nucleotides matching TRBD1. The V segment lost 7 bases and the J segment 5 bases; nucleotides outside the gene matches: 6. Germline CDR1 reads ENHRY; CDR2 reads SYGVKD. The CDR3 has 13 residues. The DNA of the CDR3 is TGTGCCATCACTCAACAGGGGGCCCACGAGCAGTACTTC. Residues: CAITQQGAHEQYF.

In this sample, this clonotype turned up a few times. The chain has TRBV7-2 and TRBJ2-3, with D uncertain. Trimming took 3 bases from V and 4 from J, leaving 8 bases between them. Germline V gives CDR1 SGHTA, CDR2 FQGNSA. This CDR3 spans 13 amino acids. CDR3 amino acids: CASSFPVADTQYF. The CDR3 DNA is TGTGCCAGCAGCTTTCCGGTCGCAGATACGCAGTATTTT.

The V and J genes are TRBV2 and TRBJ2-1; D is uncertain. V was clipped by 6 bases and J by 10 bases, with 7 bases between them. Germline values: CDR1 SNHLY, CDR2 FYNNEI. CDR3 size: 10 residues. CDR3 DNA sequence: TGTGCCAGCAGGACGGCCGAGCAGTTCTTC. Protein sequence: CASRTAEQFF.

This clonotype was counted between two and nine times. The V and J genes are TRBV20-1 and TRBJ2-3; D is unclear. This CDR3 region has 14 residues. Germline lookup yields CDR1 DFQATT and CDR2 SNEGSKA (reference sequence). Trimming took off 5 bases at V and 0 bases at J, with 12 bases between the two ends. The CDR3 DNA reads TGCAGTGCTCTGGCCCGGCTAAGCACAGATACGCAGTATTTT. This translates into CSALARLSTDTQYF.

The CDR3 bases are TGTGCCACCAGCAGACGACAGGGCATAGTCACAGATACGCAGTATTTT. This encodes CATSRRQGIVTDTQYF. The chain combines TRBV15 with TRBJ2-3; 7 nucleotides line up with TRBD1. CDR1 and CDR2 from the germline V gene are LNHNV and YYDKDF (reference sequence). The ends lost 2 bases at V and 2 bases at J; junction bases unmatched: 7. CDR3 size: 16 residues.

This rearrangement joins TRBV5-1 to TRBJ2-2; the D is unclear. Germline loops: CDR1 SGHRS, CDR2 YFSETQ. This CDR3 has 14 amino acids. Deletions cut 2 bases from V and 5 bases from J, with 10 bases between. The CDR3 nucleotides are TGCGCCAGCAGCTTCCTGGACCCAACCGGGGAGCTGTTTTTT. Translation gives CASSFLDPTGELFF.

The CDR3 DNA reads as TGTGCCAGCAGCACCGGGGGGACGGACATTCAGTACTTC. Translated, it gives CASSTGGTDIQYF. The chain links TRBV7-9 to TRBJ2-4; 7 bases are shared with TRBD2. After removal of 5 bases from V and 8 bases from J, the junction contained 6 bases not matched to a gene. The CDR3 extends over 13 amino acids. Germline V gene data show CDR1 as SEHNR and CDR2 as FQNEAQ (reference sequence).

CDR3 sequence: CASSPDPGRSGELFF. The CDR3 DNA is TGTGCCAGCAGCCCGGACCCTGGAAGATCGGGGGAGCTGTTTTTT. J is TRBJ2-2 and V is TRBV7-2; D is uncertain. Germline CDR1 is SGHTA and CDR2 is FQGNSA. This CDR3 comprises 15 residues. V lost 5 bases to trimming and J lost 8 bases, with 18 bases between them.

This chain uses TRBV7-9 with TRBJ1-5; D is unclear. CDR1 is SEHNR, CDR2 FQNEAQ, per germline (reference sequence). This CDR3 contains 18 residues. V was shortened by 5 bases and J by 0 bases, with 20 bases between the two germline ends. The CDR3 nucleotides are TGTGCCAGCAGCCCTGCTTGGGATCCTCACCATAGCAATCAGCCCCAGCATTTT. Its translation: CASSPAWDPHHSNQPQHF.

This chain connects TRBV6-6 to TRBJ2-1; 8 bases map to TRBD2. Germline V CDR1 and CDR2: MNHNY, SVGAGI (reference sequence). Losses at the gene ends were 5 bases for V and 1 base for J; bases not matched to a gene: 4. CDR3 size: 15 residues. CDR3 residues: CASSRLAQSYNEQFF. The CDR3 coding sequence is TGTGCCAGCAGTAGACTAGCGCAATCCTACAATGAGCAGTTCTTC.

This rearrangement joins TRBV9 to TRBJ2-1; 8 nucleotides line up with TRBD2. The germline V gene encodes CDR1 SGDLS and CDR2 YYNGEE. V was clipped by 0 bases and J by 4 bases; unmatched bases: 6. The CDR3 has 16 amino acids. CDR3 region: CASSVDQRGIYNEQFF. Written as DNA, the CDR3 is TGTGCCAGCAGCGTAGACCAGCGGGGGATTTACAATGAGCAGTTCTTC.

This chain uses TRBV4-2 with TRBJ1-2, with no clear D. CDR3 size: 15 residues. Trimming shortened V by 2 bases and J by 8 bases, and 18 bases separated the two germline ends. CDR1 LGHNA and CDR2 YNFKEQ come from the germline V gene. The CDR3 sequence: CASSQRGWTERGYTF. The CDR3 DNA follows: TGTGCCAGCAGCCAACGAGGGTGGACGGAGAGGGGCTACACCTTC.

This clonotype came up many times. This rearrangement joins TRBV4-3 to TRBJ2-2; a weak D match, TRBD1 (5 bases). The CDR3 length is 15 residues. Germline CDR1 and CDR2: LGHNA and YSLEER. V was cut by 1 base and J by 4 bases, with 10 bases left in between. The CDR3 nucleotides are TGCGCCAGCAGCCAAGGGCAGGGTGGCACCGGGGAGCTGTTTTTT. It encodes CASSQGQGGTGELFF.

This clonotype was seen only a few times. This chain connects TRBV6-6 to TRBJ1-2; tentative D call: TRBD1 (6 bases). Trimming cost V 0 bases and J 0 bases, with 11 bases left between them. Germline CDR1 is MNHNY and CDR2 is SVGAGI (reference sequence). The CDR3 contains 16 residues. CDR3 residues: CASSYSMDSSNYGYTF. Written as DNA, the CDR3 is TGTGCCAGCAGTTACTCCATGGACAGTTCTAACTATGGCTACACCTTC.

The J gene is TRBJ2-2, the V gene TRBV29-1; TRBD2 is a possible D gene (6 bases). Germline V gene data show CDR1 as SQVTM and CDR2 as ANQGSEA. Trimming cost V 7 bases and J 1 base, with 10 bases left between them. CDR3 length equals 13 residues. CDR3 sequence: CSAVAENTGELFF. CDR3 coding DNA: TGCAGCGCCGTAGCGGAGAACACCGGGGAGCTGTTTTTT.

The J gene is TRBJ2-7, the V gene TRBV5-1; 7 bases align to TRBD1. The V gene end was trimmed by 4 bases and the J gene end by 2 bases; junction bases not matched to a gene: 9. Germline V CDR1 and CDR2: SGHRS, YFSETQ. The CDR3 covers 15 residues. CDR3 bases: TGCGCCAGCAGCGCGGCCCAGGGGGAAGCCTACGAGCAGTACTTC. Its translation: CASSAAQGEAYEQYF.

This clonotype was found a few times. J is TRBJ2-5 and V is TRBV12-3 or TRBV12-4; D uncertain. The CDR3 contains 13 residues. Trimming pared 5 bases from V and 3 bases from J, leaving 10 bases between. The CDR3, as DNA: TGTGCCAGCAGTCCGGGCTGGGAAGAGACCCAGTACTTC. Amino acid sequence: CASSPGWEETQYF.

The chain has TRBV20-1 and TRBJ1-6; TRBD1 is a possible D gene (5 bases). V was shortened by 0 bases and J by 8 bases, with 14 bases between the two germline ends. CDR1 DFQATT and CDR2 SNEGSKA come from the germline V gene (reference sequence). CDR3 length equals 15 residues. The CDR3 nucleotides read TGCAGTGCTAGAGATAGATACAGGAAGGATTCACCCCTCCACTTT. Translation: CSARDRYRKDSPLHF.

J is TRBJ2-5 and V is TRBV20-1; D could derive from TRBD1 or TRBD2 (5 bases each). Near its end, the DNA agrees better with TRBJ2-7, so the J call may be wrong. The CDR3 is 13 amino acids. CDR1 is DFQATT, CDR2 SNEGSKA, per germline (reference sequence). CDR3 loop: CSATFRQRYEQYF. The CDR3 DNA reads as TGCAGTGCTACATTCCGACAGCGGTACGAGCAGTACTTC.

The CDR3 DNA sequence: TGTGCCAGCTCACTTCCAGTGTACCAAGAGACCCAGTACTTC. This gives the protein CASSLPVYQETQYF. The chain carries TRBV18 and TRBJ2-5, with D unresolved. Germline loops: CDR1 KGHSH, CDR2 LQKENI. CDR3 length equals 14 residues. The V gene lost 4 bases and the J gene lost 0 bases, with 9 bases spanning the gap.